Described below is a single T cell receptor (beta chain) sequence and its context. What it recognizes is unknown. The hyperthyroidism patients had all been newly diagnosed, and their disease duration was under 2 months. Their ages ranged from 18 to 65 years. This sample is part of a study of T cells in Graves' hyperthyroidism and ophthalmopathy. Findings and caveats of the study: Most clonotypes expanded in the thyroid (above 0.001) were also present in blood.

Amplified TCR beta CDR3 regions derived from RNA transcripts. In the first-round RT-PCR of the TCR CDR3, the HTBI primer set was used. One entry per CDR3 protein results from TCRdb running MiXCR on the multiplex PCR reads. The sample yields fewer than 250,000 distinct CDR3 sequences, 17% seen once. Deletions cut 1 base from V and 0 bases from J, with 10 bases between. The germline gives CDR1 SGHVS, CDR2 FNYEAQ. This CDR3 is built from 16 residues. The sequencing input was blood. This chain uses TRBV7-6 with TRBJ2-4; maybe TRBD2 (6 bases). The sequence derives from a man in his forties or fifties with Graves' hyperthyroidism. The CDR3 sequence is CASSLEAGLAKNIQYF. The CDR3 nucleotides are TGTGCCAGCAGCTTAGAGGCGGGACTAGCCAAAAACATTCAGTACTTC. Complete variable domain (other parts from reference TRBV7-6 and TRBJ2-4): GAGVSQSPRYKVTKRGQDVALRCDPISGHVSLYWYRQALGQGPEFLTYFNYEAQQDKSGLPNDRFSAERPEGSISTLTIQRTEQRDSAMYRCASSLEAGLAKNIQYFGAGTRLSVL.